This is a list of T cell receptor beta chains from one sample in a study of breast tumors, draining lymph nodes, adjacent tissues. TCRdb recomputed calls from the multiplex PCR reads with MiXCR, one row per CDR3 protein. The sample yields around 70,000 distinct CDR3 sequences, 40% to 55% seen once. The sample comprised breast tumor tissue. These receptors all come from a female donor with breast cancer. Some clones in this sample may be carry-over from other donors' samples. Both conserved end residues are part of each CDR3. D genes are given only for firm matches. The size entry is marked missing in some rows and otherwise reads once, few, many or a size class.

NA	TRBD1	TRBV20-1	TRBJ1-5	CSAETGFSNQPQHF	TGCAGTGCAGAGACAGGGTTCAGCAATCAGCCCCAGCATTTT
NA	TRBD1	TRBV11-3	TRBJ1-1	CASSLGGQMDTEAFF	TGTGCCAGCAGCTTAGGGGGACAGATGGACACTGAAGCTTTCTTT
many	NA	TRBV2	TRBJ1-6	CASSRRGDSPLHF	TGTGCCAGCAGTCGCAGGGGTGATTCACCCCTCCACTTT
NA	NA	TRBV11-1	TRBJ1-1	CASSLALVYQNTEAFF	TGTGCCAGCAGCTTAGCGTTGGTATATCAGAACACTGAAGCTTTCTTT
many	NA	TRBV18	TRBJ2-7	CASSFSYEQYF	TGTGCCAGCTCATTTTCCTACGAGCAGTACTTC
many	NA	TRBV29-1	TRBJ2-7	CSVELAAGSSYEQYF	TGCAGCGTTGAATTAGCGGCAGGGAGCTCCTACGAGCAGTACTTC
many	NA	TRBV19	TRBJ2-7	CASSPRTVYEQYF	TGTGCCAGTAGTCCGCGGACAGTCTACGAGCAGTACTTC
few	NA	TRBV19	TRBJ1-1	CASSPRPGRGNTEAFF	TGTGCCAGTAGCCCTAGGCCGGGGCGTGGGAACACTGAAGCTTTCTTT
NA	NA	TRBV19	TRBJ1-2	CASSRQGLGYGYTF	TGTGCCAGTAGCCGGCAGGGGTTAGGCTATGGCTACACCTTC
many	NA	TRBV5-5	TRBJ1-5	CASSTVGREGFNQPQHF	TGTGCCAGCAGCACGGTGGGACGCGAGGGGTTCAATCAGCCCCAGCATTTT
many	NA	TRBV14	TRBJ2-7	CASSQGASSYEQYF	TGTGCCAGCAGCCAGGGGGCCAGCTCCTACGAGCAGTACTTC
NA	TRBD1	TRBV7-9	TRBJ2-7	CASSSLDGTGSSYEQYF	TGTGCCAGCAGCTCCCTGGACGGGACAGGGAGCTCCTACGAGCAGTACTTC
many	TRBD1	TRBV9	TRBJ1-6	CASSNRDRASSYNSPLHF	TGTGCCAGCAGTAACCGAGACAGGGCGAGCTCCTATAATTCACCCCTCCACTTT
many	NA	TRBV7-2	TRBJ1-5	CASSEGDPSNQPQHF	TGTGCCAGCAGCGAAGGAGACCCTAGCAATCAGCCCCAGCATTTT
NA	NA	TRBV10-3	TRBJ1-2	CASSEAWQGKGYTF	TGTGCCAGCAGTGAAGCGTGGCAGGGAAAAGGCTACACCTTC
many	NA	TRBV11-2	TRBJ2-1	CASSADRGYNEQFF	TGTGCCAGCAGCGCCGATAGAGGGTACAATGAGCAGTTCTTC
many	NA	TRBV6-6	TRBJ2-7	CASSPTDRQYEQYF	TGTGCCAGCAGTCCGACGGACCGACAGTACGAGCAGTACTTC
NA	TRBD1	TRBV29-1	TRBJ1-2	CSSQGAGGYTF	TGCAGCTCACAGGGGGCTGGTGGCTACACCTTC
NA	TRBD1	TRBV2	TRBJ1-6	CASSGQGVKNSPLHF	TGTGCCAGCAGTGGACAGGGGGTAAAGAATTCACCCCTCCACTTT
medium-sized	NA	TRBV19	TRBJ1-5	CASSKGNQPQHF	TGTGCCAGTAGTAAAGGCAATCAGCCCCAGCATTTT
many	NA	TRBV2	TRBJ1-5	CASRGPTGNQPQHF	TGTGCCAGCAGGGGACCAACCGGCAATCAGCCCCAGCATTTT
many	NA	TRBV7-2	TRBJ1-2	CASSLETGSNYGYTF	TGTGCCAGCAGCTTAGAAACAGGATCAAACTATGGCTACACCTTC
many	TRBD2	TRBV12-3/TRBV12-4	TRBJ2-5	CASSLRGVQETQYF	TGTGCCAGCAGTTTACGGGGGGTTCAAGAGACCCAGTACTTC
NA	NA	TRBV29-1	TRBJ2-1	CSVDSWNEQFF	TGCAGCGTAGATAGTTGGAATGAGCAGTTCTTC
NA	TRBD2	TRBV5-1	TRBJ2-1	CASSRLTSGGNTDTQFF	TGCGCCAGCAGCCGATTGACTAGCGGGGGGAACACAGATACGCAGTTCTTC
medium-sized	NA	TRBV20-1	TRBJ2-7	CSARDRGLLYEQYF	TGCAGTGCTAGAGACAGGGGTCTCCTTTACGAGCAGTACTTC